The entry that follows covers one T cell receptor (beta chain) sequence. This record belongs to a study of blood T cell repertoires in COVID-19. The junction had 4 bases not matched to a gene; V was cut back by 2 bases and J by 6 bases. This CDR3 comprises 14 residues. Looked up from germline, CDR1 is SGHTA and CDR2 is FQGTGA. Clones were read by immunoSEQ multiplex PCR, and TCRdb kept only the in-frame ones, dropping some. The sample includes about 200,000 clones, almost 90% of them seen just once. The sample was peripheral blood. The V and J genes are TRBV7-3 and TRBJ1-1; TRBD1 matches at 9 bases. This clonotype was obtained from a man aged 18 to 30 with active or convalescent COVID-19. CDR3 DNA sequence: TGTGCCAGCAGCTTAGGACAGGGGAGGGCTGAAGCTTTCTTT. The encoded protein is CASSLGQGRAEAFF.